Listed here is a single TCR beta chain. Its antigen is undetermined. The sample is drawn from a study of cytomegalovirus exposure and HLA in healthy donors. Study-level points and caveats: Accounts indicate the classifier identified cytomegalovirus status with strong specificity and sensitivity. Later work associated 16,951 TCR beta sequences with HLA alleles at 0.05 false discovery rate. In an earlier analysis, productive rearrangement rates for most beta V segments clustered near 90% or 30%.

The PCR ran on 60 Vbeta and 13 Jbeta primers. Profiled with immunoSEQ multiplex PCR; TCRdb holds only in-frame clones, not every one. Of under 200,000 clones listed, approximately 84% are singletons. V was shortened by 5 bases and J by 4 bases, with 26 bases between the two germline ends. Looked up from germline, CDR1 is MGHRA and CDR2 is YSYEKL. This CDR3 has 18 amino acids. Sequencing was done on a sample of PBMCs. The V and J genes are TRBV4-1 and TRBJ2-5; tentative D call: TRBD1 (5 bases). The receptor was derived from a man aged 45-60 years in good health and CMV-seronegative. The CDR3 loop is CASSERGLLTASPETQYF. The CDR3 coding sequence is TGCGCCAGCAGCGAAAGAGGTTTATTGACAGCCTCCCCAGAGACCCAGTACTTC.